This paragraph covers one T cell receptor beta chain sequence. The data originate from a study of T cell repertoires in cytomegalovirus infection. TCRdb processed the reads anew with MiXCR; each CDR3 protein has one entry. Of approximately 160,000 distinct CDR3 sequences listed, 17% are singletons. The receptor was derived from a human donor in good health (CMV status not recorded). Some clones in this sample may be carry-over from other donors' samples. The sample consisted of CD8+ T cells from PBMCs.

CDR3 loop: CASSARDLPNEQFF. CDR3 bases: TGTGCCAGCAGCGCACGGGACTTACCCAATGAGCAGTTCTTC. This chain joins TRBV7-2 and TRBJ2-1; maybe TRBD2 (6 bases). The ends were cut back, 5 bases at V and 6 bases at J, with 14 bases in the middle. CDR3 size: 14 residues. Germline loops: CDR1 SGHTA, CDR2 FQGNSA.